This T cell receptor (beta chain) emerged from a study of blood T cell repertoires in COVID-19. This CDR3 comprises 15 residues. The V gene lost 0 bases and the J gene lost 4 bases, with 10 bases spanning the gap. Germline-derived CDR1 and CDR2 are LGHNA and YSLEER. The data were produced by immunoSEQ multiplex PCR, yet TCRdb's version contains in-frame clones alone and is incomplete. In the table there are about 120,000 clones, approximately 91% of which are singletons. The J gene is TRBJ1-5, the V gene TRBV4-3; possible D gene TRBD1, 6 bases. The sequenced sample was peripheral blood. This TCR was sampled from a woman in her seventies who had recovered from COVID-19. CDR3 DNA: TGCGCCAGCAGCCAAGATTACAGGGCAAATCAGCCCCAGCATTTT. Its translation is CASSQDYRANQPQHF.